This TCR beta chain stems from a study of shared clonotypes between healthy human individuals. Points on this clone: Within the sample, other DNA sequences also encode this same CDR3.

CDR1 and CDR2 from the germline V gene are SGHRS and YFSETQ. The trim removed 4 bases at V and 1 base at J, leaving 3 bases unmatched. The CDR3 runs to 14 residues. Each subset's genomic DNA was shared equally among a number of immunoSEQ plates. Generated by immunoSEQ multiplex PCR, the TCRdb table keeps only in-frame clones and is missing some. This table holds some 2,000,000 clones, roughly 95% found once. This clonotype was sampled from a man between 18 and 35 years old in good health. The sample taken for sequencing was naive CD4+ T cells sorted from blood. As to subset: CD45RA+ positively selected. The chain is built from TRBV5-1 and TRBJ2-7; 9 bases agree with TRBD1. The chain's CDR3 is CASSPTGGSYEQYF. CDR3 coding DNA: TGCGCCAGCAGCCCGACAGGGGGATCCTACGAGCAGTACTTC.